This T cell receptor beta chain was profiled in a study of identifying expanded T cells in peripheral blood. General study results and limits: Variance in clone template counts between approximately two-week samples significantly increased with total template count across all healthy donors. Over two and four weeks, about 15 and 18 clones changed, versus around 1.1 between replicates.

In this sample, this clone turned up once. Its antigen is not identified. Collection occurred without any documented infections or immune events in donors. Here immunoSEQ multiplex PCR was the method, and the copy in TCRdb shows in-frame clones only, minus some. Of over 100,000 clones listed, about 87% are singletons. The ends were cut back, 0 bases at V and 4 bases at J, with 7 bases in the middle. Germline V gene data show CDR1 as MGHRA and CDR2 as YSYEKL. This CDR3 contains 13 residues. This clonotype was obtained from a person between 18 and 70 years old in good health. Sequencing was performed on blood. V is TRBV4-1 and J is TRBJ2-7; possibly TRBD2 for D (6 bases). The CDR3, as DNA: TGCGCCAGCAGCCAAGATGGAGGGTACGAGCAGTACTTC. The encoded protein is CASSQDGGYEQYF.